The sequence of this T cell receptor (beta chain) was determined in a study of tumor-infiltrating lymphocytes in oesophageal squamous cell carcinoma. TCRdb used MiXCR to reprocess the PCR reads, holding one entry per CDR3 protein. The sample shows about 19,000 distinct CDR3 sequences, 40% of them seen only once. Germline CDR1 reads MDHEN; CDR2 reads SYDVKM. The V end was cut by 1 base, the J end by 4 bases, with 19 bases between. CDR3 length equals 17 residues. The receptor's source is a male donor with esophageal squamous cell carcinoma. The chain is built from TRBV28 and TRBJ1-1; maybe TRBD1 (6 bases). Sequencing used blood. The DNA of the CDR3 is TGTGCCAGCAGTTTATTCCCCCAGGGGTCGGGGAGCACTGAAGCTTTCTTT. It codes for CASSLFPQGSGSTEAFF.